The T cell receptor beta chain described here comes from a study of identical twins. The CDR3 spans 15 residues. V lost 1 base and J 0 bases, leaving 10 bases between the germline ends. Germline assignment: CDR1 MGHRA and CDR2 YSYEKL. TCRdb reprocessed the 5' RACE reads with MiXCR, giving one entry per CDR3 protein. The sample records 1.5 million to 2 million distinct CDR3 sequences, under 35% being singletons. This clonotype originated in a newborn girl in good health. Input material: cord blood. V usage is TRBV4-1 and J usage is TRBJ2-7; D is unclear. This CDR3 reads CASSQGPVSSYEQYF. The CDR3 DNA reads TGCGCCAGCAGCCAAGGTCCCGTTAGCTCCTACGAGCAGTACTTC.